This TCR beta chain was documented in a study of T cell responses to AZD1222 COVID-19 vaccine. Overall study results and limits: Only after the peak T cell response were repertoires sampled. Spike-specific TCR repertoires showed rising breadth and depth after two AZD1222 doses.

Only in-frame clones appear in the TCRdb table, and some are missing; sequencing was by immunoSEQ multiplex PCR. The repertoire holds roughly 150,000 clones, 80% to 90% seen once, with 5.5% to 7% in the top ten. In the case of this clone: Antigen: not known.

The germline CDR1 and CDR2 sequences are SGHTA and FQGNSA. The CDR3 consists of 14 residues. The ends were cut back, 0 bases at V and 13 bases at J, with 16 bases in the middle. Material: peripheral blood, obtained after recovery from COVID-19. This TCR came from an adult who had recovered from COVID-19. The chain has TRBV7-2 and TRBJ2-1, with D possibly called TRBD1 or TRBD2 (5 bases each). Written as DNA, the CDR3 is TGTGCCAGCAGCTTAGCGAGCCAGGGACCCGGACAGTTCTTC. As protein: CASSLASQGPGQFF.